This T cell receptor beta chain was obtained from a study of T cell repertoires in cytomegalovirus infection. Across the whole study: Recently identified HLA-C-restricted CMV epitopes and well-studied HLA-B-restricted CMV epitopes were used by the study. In public TCR beta signatures, there were indications of both CMV infection and matching HLA type.

Study-level results: Cumulative frequency (of public TCR beta family members) identified carriers of CMV plus the relevant HLA.

TCRdb reanalysed the reads using MiXCR and keeps one entry per CDR3 protein. Among roughly 220,000 distinct CDR3 sequences listed, 30% to 45% were seen once. A note on this clonotype: Antigen unknown.

This clonotype was obtained from a human donor in good health (CMV status not recorded). Some clones in this sample may be carry-over from other donors' samples. The sequencing here drew on CD8+ T cells from cultured PBMCs, taken from culture after CMV antigen stimulation.

This CDR3 reads CASSVNSRDRVDTGELFF. In nucleotides, the CDR3 is TGTGCCAGCAGCGTAAATTCTCGGGACAGGGTGGACACCGGGGAGCTGTTTTTT. The rearrangement uses TRBV9 and TRBJ2-2, with 9 bases fitting TRBD1. The CDR3 runs 18 residues. V shed 1 base, J shed 3 bases, and the junction held 10 bases outside the gene matches. CDR1 SGDLS and CDR2 YYNGEE come from the germline V gene.